The 15 T cell receptor beta chains in this list originate from one sample, sequenced in a study of blood T cell repertoires in COVID-19. The protocol was immunoSEQ multiplex PCR, while the TCRdb copy is restricted to in-frame clones and leaves out a portion. Of a few hundred thousand clones listed, 80% to 90% are singletons. The sequencing input was PBMCs or T cells enriched from blood (not recorded which). The source of these receptors is a woman aged 55-69 years who had recovered from COVID-19.

The chain uses TRBV5-1 and TRBJ2-5; 8 nucleotides align to TRBD1. The germline CDR1 and CDR2 sequences are SGHRS and YFSETQ. There are 15 residues in the CDR3. Trimming at V came to 4 bases and at J to 2 bases, leaving 7 bases not matched to a gene. The CDR3: CASSDGQGWQETQYF. The DNA of the CDR3 is TGCGCCAGCAGCGATGGACAGGGATGGCAAGAGACCCAGTACTTC. Drawing the rest from reference TRBV5-1 and TRBJ2-5, the complete variable domain is KAGVTQTPRYLIKTRGQQVTLSCSPISGHRSVSWYQQTPGQGLQFLFEYFSETQRNKGNFPGRFSGRQFSNSRSEMNVSTLELGDSALYLCASSDGQGWQETQYFGPGTRLLVL.

The chain couples TRBV4-1 to TRBJ1-3; D may be TRBD1 (5 bases). Germline V gene data show CDR1 as MGHRA and CDR2 as YSYEKL. This CDR3 has 15 residues. Between the trimmed V and J ends, which lost 1 base and 1 base, there was a span of 8 bases. DNA for the CDR3: TGCGCCAGCAGCCAAGGCGGGGGATCTGGAAACACCATATATTTT. Translation: CASSQGGGSGNTIYF.

This clone came up once. This rearrangement joins TRBV5-1 to TRBJ1-6; a possible D gene is TRBD1 (5 bases). V was cut by 1 base and J by 6 bases, with 14 bases left in between. The V gene's germline CDR1 is SGHRS and CDR2 YFSETQ. This CDR3 contains 16 residues. CDR3 nucleotides: TGCGCCAGCAGCTTGCAGGGCTCTACGTCTAATTCACCCCTCCACTTT. This gives the protein CASSLQGSTSNSPLHF. Full variable domain (rest looked up from reference TRBV5-1 and TRBJ1-6): KAGVTQTPRYLIKTRGQQVTLSCSPISGHRSVSWYQQTPGQGLQFLFEYFSETQRNKGNFPGRFSGRQFSNSRSEMNVSTLELGDSALYLCASSLQGSTSNSPLHFGNGTRLTVT.

This chain connects TRBV24-1 to TRBJ2-5; tentatively, D is TRBD2 (5 bases). V was trimmed by 2 bases and J by 7 bases, leaving 10 bases between them. CDR1 and CDR2 (germline): KGHDR, SFDVKD. This CDR3 is 13 amino acids long. The CDR3 DNA reads TGTGCCACCAGTGATTCCGAGCGGCGGACCCAGTACTTC. It yields the protein CATSDSERRTQYF.

The chain carries TRBV20-1 and TRBJ1-5; unclear D gene. Germline CDR1 DFQATT, CDR2 SNEGSKA (reference sequence). V lost 3 bases and J lost 12, with 18 bases in between. This CDR3 comprises 13 residues. The CDR3 region is CSASWQRGGVQHF. The CDR3 DNA follows: TGCAGTGCTAGTTGGCAACGGGGTGGCGTCCAGCATTTT.

This rearrangement joins TRBV5-1 to TRBJ2-5; TRBD1 matches 9 bases. The CDR3 length is 15 residues. J was trimmed by 3 bases and V by 4 bases; bases with no gene match: 7. Germline CDR1 reads SGHRS; CDR2 reads YFSETQ. CDR3: CASSNQGQGEETQYF. The CDR3 region has the DNA TGCGCCAGCAGCAATCAGGGACAGGGAGAAGAGACCCAGTACTTC.

The chain employs TRBV29-1 and TRBJ2-2; TRBD1 aligns across 9 bases. Germline V gene lookup returns CDR1 SQVTM and CDR2 ANQGSEA. V shed 7 bases, J shed 1 base, and the junction held 4 bases outside the gene matches. The CDR3 totals 14 residues. CDR3 DNA sequence: TGCAGCGGCCGACAGGGGGGGAACACCGGGGAGCTGTTTTTT. Translated, it gives CSGRQGGNTGELFF.

The V call is TRBV30, the J call TRBJ1-1, with 9 positions matching TRBD1. The CDR3 consists of 13 residues. The germline CDR1 and CDR2 sequences are GTSNPN and SVGIG (reference sequence). J gave up 4 bases and V 1 base, and 1 base lay outside the gene matches. This CDR3 reads CAWSGDRATEAFF. The CDR3 coding sequence is TGTGCCTGGAGTGGGGACAGGGCCACTGAAGCTTTCTTT.

The chain has TRBV2 and TRBJ1-5; D is unclear. This CDR3 has 15 residues. CDR1 SNHLY and CDR2 FYNNEI come from the germline V gene. V lost 1 base, J lost 0 bases, and 7 bases lay in between. The CDR3 loop is CASSEEGLSNQPQHF. The DNA of the CDR3 is TGTGCCAGCAGTGAAGAAGGACTTAGCAATCAGCCCCAGCATTTT.

This rearrangement joins TRBV5-1 to TRBJ1-3; 7 bases map to TRBD1. V was pared by 3 bases and J by 4 bases, with 7 bases of the junction left unmatched. This CDR3 is built from 15 residues. From germline, CDR1 is SGHRS and CDR2 YFSETQ. The CDR3 DNA follows: TGCGCCAGCAGCTCCACAGGGGCTGAAGGAAACACCATATATTTT. This codes for CASSSTGAEGNTIYF.

This chain connects TRBV6-5 to TRBJ1-2; D may be TRBD1 (5 bases). CDR3 length: 13 amino acids. Germline lookup yields CDR1 MNHEY and CDR2 SVGAGI. V was shortened by 7 bases and J by 3 bases, with 12 bases between the two germline ends. CDR3 region: CASIRGADYGYTF. The CDR3 region has the DNA TGTGCCAGCATAAGGGGCGCCGACTATGGCTACACCTTC.

This chain links TRBV13 with TRBJ1-3; 7 bases align to TRBD1. The germline V gene encodes CDR1 PRHDT and CDR2 FYEKMQ (reference sequence). Losses at the gene ends were 5 bases for V and 0 bases for J; bases not matched to a gene: 10. CDR3 length: 17 amino acids. The CDR3 bases are TGTGCCAGCAGCCCCCGGGACAGCAAGGCCTCTGGAAACACCATATATTTT. This translates into CASSPRDSKASGNTIYF.

V is TRBV5-1 and J is TRBJ1-1; 7 bases are shared with TRBD1. In germline, CDR1 is SGHRS, CDR2 YFSETQ. V shed 3 bases and J 4 bases; nucleotides not matched to a gene: 6. There are 14 residues in the CDR3. In nucleotides, the CDR3 is TGCGCCAGCAGCTCTACAGGGGTGAGCACTGAAGCTTTCTTT. As protein: CASSSTGVSTEAFF.

This chain connects TRBV18 to TRBJ1-2, with 10 nucleotides matching TRBD1. Unmatched junction bases numbered 3, after V lost 2 bases and J lost 3 bases. CDR3 size: 15 residues. The germline gives CDR1 KGHSH, CDR2 LQKENI. CDR3 amino acids: CASSPWTGGYYGYTF. CDR3 in DNA: TGTGCCAGCTCACCATGGACAGGGGGATACTATGGCTACACCTTC. Complete variable domain (other parts from reference TRBV18 and TRBJ1-2): NAGVMQNPRHLVRRRGQEARLRCSPMKGHSHVYWYRQLPEEGLKFMVYLQKENIIDESGMPKERFSAEFPKEGPSILRIQQVVRGDSAAYFCASSPWTGGYYGYTFGSGTRLTVV.

The chain combines TRBV27 with TRBJ1-5, with D maybe TRBD1 (6 bases). V shed 3 bases and J shed 4 bases, with 16 bases lying between them. The CDR3 consists of 16 residues. Germline V gene lookup returns CDR1 MNHEY and CDR2 SMNVEV (reference sequence). CDR3 sequence reads: CASSFAVGGRNQPQHF. CDR3 in DNA: TGTGCCAGCAGTTTTGCCGTCGGGGGGCGGAATCAGCCCCAGCATTTT.